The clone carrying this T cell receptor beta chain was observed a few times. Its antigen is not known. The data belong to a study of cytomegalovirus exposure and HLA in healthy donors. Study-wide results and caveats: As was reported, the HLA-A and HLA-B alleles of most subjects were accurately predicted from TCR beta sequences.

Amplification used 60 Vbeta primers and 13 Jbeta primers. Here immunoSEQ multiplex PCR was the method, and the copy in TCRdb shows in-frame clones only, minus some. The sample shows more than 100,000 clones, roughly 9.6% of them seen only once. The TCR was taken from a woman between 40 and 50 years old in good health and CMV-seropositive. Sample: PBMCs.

CDR3 DNA: TGTGCCAGCAGCTCTGGGGGGGTTTACAATGAGCAGTTCTTC. Translating it yields CASSSGGVYNEQFF. The V gene is TRBV2, the J gene TRBJ2-1; 7 bases match TRBD2. V shed 6 bases and J 4 bases; nucleotides not matched to a gene: 6. The CDR3 covers 14 residues. CDR1 SNHLY and CDR2 FYNNEI come from the germline V gene.